This T cell receptor (beta chain) derives from a study of CD8 T cells in ankylosing spondylitis. V shed 4 bases, J shed 4 bases, and the junction held 4 bases outside the gene matches. Germline V gene sequence: CDR1 SGHAT, CDR2 FQNNGV. The CDR3 spans 14 residues. This clonotype was seen ten or more times. TCRdb processed the 5' RACE reads anew with MiXCR; each CDR3 protein has one entry. The profile shows about 240,000 distinct CDR3 sequences, around 7.8% of them singletons. The source of this sequence is a male donor with ankylosing spondylitis or in good health (not recorded which). The chain carries TRBV11-2 and TRBJ2-7, with 10 bases lining up with TRBD2. The sequenced material came from blood, either unsorted or a sorted T cell fraction (not recorded which). This CDR3 reads CASSSTSGSYEQYF. CDR3 coding DNA: TGTGCCAGCAGCTCGACTAGCGGGTCTTACGAGCAGTACTTC.